This T cell receptor beta chain was captured in a study of T cell responses to AZD1222 COVID-19 vaccine. The study, taken as a whole, reports: Repertoire samples came only from after the peak T cell response.

The assay was immunoSEQ multiplex PCR, and TCRdb's table has in-frame clones only and misses some. This sample yields around 180,000 clones, of which approximately 94% are seen a single time; roughly 1.7% belongs to the top ten. Comment on this clone: Antigen unknown.

The sample consisted of peripheral blood, taken 28 days after the second AZD1222 dose. This receptor was identified in an adult who received the AZD1222 COVID-19 vaccine.

The chain's CDR3 is CASSLEGGRANSPLHF. The DNA of the CDR3 is TGTGCCAGCAGTTTAGAGGGGGGCAGGGCTAATTCACCCCTCCACTTT. The genes are TRBV27 and TRBJ1-6; perhaps TRBD1 as D (6 bases). From germline, CDR1 is MNHEY and CDR2 SMNVEV (reference sequence). Trimming took off 2 bases at V and 6 bases at J, with 14 bases between the two ends. The CDR3 contains 16 residues.